Presented here are 28 T cell receptor beta chains from one specimen sequenced in a study of T cell responses to AZD1222 COVID-19 vaccine. Repertoires were generated with immunoSEQ multiplex PCR, while TCRdb's copy carries only in-frame clones and drops some. The sample carries fewer than 150,000 clones, approximately 90% recorded once. The sample consisted of peripheral blood, taken on day 0 of AZD1222 vaccination. These receptors were collected from an adult in good health.

This rearrangement joins TRBV13 to TRBJ1-5, with TRBD1 as a possible D gene (6 bases). The CDR3 loop spans 12 amino acids. V lost 5 bases and J 4 bases, leaving 6 bases between the germline ends. Germline CDR1 is PRHDT and CDR2 is FYEKMQ (reference sequence). DNA of the CDR3: TGTGCCAGCAGCACAGGGAATCAGCCCCAGCATTTT. Translating gives CASSTGNQPQHF. Looking up the rest from reference TRBV13 and TRBJ1-5 gives the full variable domain: AAGVIQSPRHLIKEKRETATLKCYPIPRHDTVYWYQQGPGQDPQFLISFYEKMQSDKGSIPDRFSAQQFSDYHSELNMSSLELGDSALYFCASSTGNQPQHFGDGTRLSIL.

The chain uses TRBV5-1 and TRBJ2-7, with 10 bases matching TRBD2. Germline CDR1 reads SGHRS; CDR2 reads YFSETQ. The CDR3 totals 15 residues. V dropped 0 bases and J dropped 2; count of bases not matched to a gene: 2. CDR3 region: CASSLGLAGAYEQYF. The CDR3 nucleotides are TGCGCCAGCAGCTTGGGGCTAGCGGGGGCCTACGAGCAGTACTTC.

This clone occurred once. This chain links TRBV5-1 with TRBJ2-3; tentatively, D is TRBD2 (6 bases). CDR3 length: 14 residues. V was clipped by 4 bases and J by 0 bases, with 9 bases between them. Germline V gene lookup returns CDR1 SGHRS and CDR2 YFSETQ. CDR3 sequence reads: CASSTGTSTDTQYF. The CDR3 DNA reads as TGCGCCAGCAGCACCGGGACTAGCACAGATACGCAGTATTTT.

The rearrangement uses TRBV3-1 (or the pseudogene TRBV3-2) and TRBJ2-5; D may be TRBD2 (6 bases). The CDR3 covers 15 residues. CDR1 and CDR2 (germline): LGHDT, YNNKEL (reference sequence). Trimming took 4 bases from V and 4 from J, leaving 16 bases between them. DNA of the CDR3: TGTGCCAGCAGCCCTCCACTTAGGAGGGGAGAGACCCAGTACTTC. Amino acid sequence: CASSPPLRRGETQYF.

The chain couples TRBV5-8 to TRBJ2-3, with D possibly TRBD2 on 6 matching bases. This CDR3 region has 14 residues. Looked up from germline, CDR1 is SGHTS and CDR2 is YDEGEE. V was trimmed by 3 bases and J by 5 bases, leaving 13 bases between them. CDR3 loop: CASSWGDPLDTQYF. The CDR3 region has the DNA TGTGCCAGCAGCTGGGGGGACCCTCTAGATACGCAGTATTTT.

V gene TRBV6-5 combines with J gene TRBJ2-1; 10 bases agree with TRBD2. V shed 6 bases, J shed 2 bases, and the junction held 4 bases outside the gene matches. In germline, CDR1 is MNHEY, CDR2 SVGAGI. CDR3 length equals 15 residues. The CDR3 sequence is CASSPLAGAYNEQFF. The DNA of the CDR3 is TGTGCCAGCAGCCCGCTAGCGGGAGCCTACAATGAGCAGTTCTTC.

This clone was seen only a few times. The rearrangement uses TRBV29-1 and TRBJ2-1, with 9 nucleotides matching TRBD2. In germline, CDR1 is SQVTM, CDR2 ANQGSEA. Trimming cost V 7 bases and J 2 bases; bases outside gene matches: 15. The CDR3 has 17 residues. CDR3 DNA: TGCAGCGCAAGACTAGCGGTAGTCCTTAAGCCCTACAATGAGCAGTTCTTC. Residues: CSARLAVVLKPYNEQFF.

The count of this clone is one. V and J are TRBV21-1 and TRBJ2-1; the table's D gene call, TRBD1, was not cross checked with the DNA. TRBV21-1 is classified as a pseudogene. This CDR3 region has 16 residues. CDR3 sequence reads: CASSNAGRLIGDIQFF. The CDR3 DNA follows: TGTGCCAGCAGCAATGCAGGACGCTTAATTGGGGACATACAGTTCTTC.

The CDR3 loop reads CASSLSREASGRPPNEQFF. The CDR3 nucleotides are TGTGCCAGCAGTTTAAGCAGGGAGGCTAGCGGGAGGCCCCCCAATGAGCAGTTCTTC. The V call is TRBV27, the J call TRBJ2-1; 11 bases fit TRBD2. CDR3 length: 19 residues. V shed 2 bases, J shed 6 bases, and the junction held 15 bases outside the gene matches. CDR1 and CDR2 (germline): MNHEY, SMNVEV (reference sequence).

The V call is TRBV6-5, the J call TRBJ1-1, with 7 bases lining up with TRBD1. Trimming cost V 7 bases and J 4 bases; bases outside gene matches: 9. Germline values: CDR1 MNHEY, CDR2 SVGAGI. The CDR3 contains 14 residues. The CDR3 DNA is TGTGCCAGCAAACACAACAGGGGTTCCACTGAAGCTTTCTTT. This codes for CASKHNRGSTEAFF.

The chain recombines TRBV6-6 with TRBJ1-5, with a possible D match to TRBD1 (5 bases). Per germline, CDR1 MNHNY and CDR2 SVGAGI (reference sequence). CDR3 size: 16 residues. Trimming took off 0 bases at V and 6 bases at J, with 15 bases between the two ends. CDR3: CASSYSTSQGSQPQHF. CDR3 sequence (DNA): TGTGCCAGCAGTTACTCGACATCTCAGGGTAGTCAGCCCCAGCATTTT.

This chain joins TRBV15 and TRBJ2-2; no definite D call. The CDR3 has 14 residues. Trimming removed 0 bases at V and 6 bases at J, with 8 bases between. Germline V gives CDR1 LNHNV, CDR2 YYDKDF (reference sequence). The CDR3 is CATSRDGIAGELFF. CDR3 bases: TGTGCCACCAGCAGAGATGGGATCGCCGGGGAGCTGTTTTTT.

The rearrangement links TRBV18 to TRBJ1-1, with 9 bases matching TRBD1. Germline V gene data show CDR1 as KGHSH and CDR2 as LQKENI. V dropped 6 bases and J dropped 2; count of bases not matched to a gene: 10. The CDR3 is 16 amino acids. CDR3 amino acids: CASSLQGATINTEAFF. The CDR3 DNA sequence: TGTGCCAGCTCCCTACAGGGGGCGACGATAAACACTGAAGCTTTCTTT.

The chain uses TRBV2 and TRBJ2-3; unclear D gene. This CDR3 contains 12 residues. Per the germline V gene, CDR1 is SNHLY and CDR2 is FYNNEI. Deletions cut 5 bases from V and 4 bases from J, with 7 bases between. CDR3 loop: CASSLNADTQYF. The CDR3 DNA follows: TGTGCCAGCAGTCTAAATGCAGATACGCAGTATTTT. Supplemented by reference TRBV2 and TRBJ2-3, the full variable domain reads EPEVTQTPSHQVTQMGQEVILRCVPISNHLYFYWYRQILGQKVEFLVSFYNNEISEKSEIFDDQFSVERPDGSNFTLKIRSTKLEDSAMYFCASSLNADTQYFGPGTRLTVL.

The chain has TRBV12-3 or TRBV12-4 and TRBJ1-1; D gene ambiguous. The CDR3 is 11 residues long. The germline V and J ends were trimmed by 10 bases and 4 bases, with 10 bases remaining between them. The CDR3: CATVAGTEAFF. CDR3 DNA sequence: TGTGCCACCGTGGCGGGCACTGAAGCTTTCTTT.

The rearrangement links TRBV2 to TRBJ2-7; 11 nucleotides agree with TRBD1. The CDR3 has 14 amino acids. The trim removed 6 bases at V and 10 bases at J, leaving 11 bases unmatched. Germline V gene data show CDR1 as SNHLY and CDR2 as FYNNEI. DNA for the CDR3: TGTGCCAGCAGCGGGGGACAGGGGGTCCCAGATCAGTACTTC. Translated, it gives CASSGGQGVPDQYF.

The V gene is TRBV9, the J gene TRBJ1-3; D unresolved. Looked up from germline, CDR1 is SGDLS and CDR2 is YYNGEE. CDR3 length equals 15 residues. V lost 4 bases and J lost 0, with 11 bases in between. CDR3 sequence: CASSLNSYSGNTIYF. The DNA for the CDR3 is TGTGCCAGCAGCCTCAATTCCTACTCTGGAAACACCATATATTTT.

This clone has only a few counts. The gene calls are TRBV9 and TRBJ2-7; 7 positions match TRBD1. J was trimmed by 6 bases and V by 3 bases; bases with no gene match: 6. The CDR3 is made up of 13 amino acids. Per germline, CDR1 SGDLS and CDR2 YYNGEE. This CDR3 reads CASSDTTGLEQYF. The CDR3 coding sequence is TGTGCCAGCAGCGACACGACAGGGCTCGAGCAGTACTTC. The full variable domain, its missing parts supplied by reference TRBV9 and TRBJ2-7, is DSGVTQTPKHLITATGQRVTLRCSPRSGDLSVYWYQQSLDQGLQFLIQYYNGEERAKGNILERFSAQQFPDLHSELNLSSLELGDSALYFCASSDTTGLEQYFGPGTRLTVT.

This chain joins TRBV18 and TRBJ2-3; D perhaps matches TRBD2 (5 bases). The V gene lost 3 bases and the J gene lost 3 bases, with 16 bases spanning the gap. The CDR3 consists of 16 residues. Germline V gene data show CDR1 as KGHSH and CDR2 as LQKENI. CDR3 nucleotides: TGTGCCAGCTCACCCCGAAGCCAGTTAGCGACAGATACGCAGTATTTT. It codes for CASSPRSQLATDTQYF.

V is TRBV30 and J is TRBJ1-2; unclear D gene. V was clipped by 2 bases and J by 8 bases, with 12 bases between them. Germline V lookup: CDR1 GTSNPN, CDR2 SVGIG (reference sequence). The length of the CDR3 is 12 residues. This CDR3 reads CAWSSGPGGYTF. In nucleotides, the CDR3 is TGTGCCTGGAGTTCTGGACCCGGGGGCTACACCTTC. The variable domain in full, with the rest retrieved from reference TRBV30 and TRBJ1-2, is SQTIHQWPATLVQPVGSPLSLECTVEGTSNPNLYWYRQAAGRGLQLLFYSVGIGQISSEVPQNLSASRPQDRQFILSSKKLLLSDSGFYLCAWSSGPGGYTFGSGTRLTVV.

The CDR3 DNA is TGTGCCAGCAGCTTAGAGGAGGGGGACTACGAGCAGTACTTC. Translating gives CASSLEEGDYEQYF. This chain links TRBV7-4 with TRBJ2-7, with D possibly being TRBD1 or TRBD2 (6 bases each). The CDR3 consists of 14 residues. V lost 1 base and J 3 bases, leaving 10 bases between the germline ends. Per germline, CDR1 SGHVT and CDR2 SQSDAQ.

The V and J genes are TRBV7-9 and TRBJ2-3, with 8 bases fitting TRBD2. Germline CDR1 reads SEHNR; CDR2 reads FQNEAQ (reference sequence). Unmatched junction bases numbered 15, after V lost 7 bases and J lost 6 bases. CDR3 length: 16 residues. Here the CDR3 DNA reads TGTGCCAGCACCCCCAGAGAATTAGCGGGGTCGGATACGCAGTATTTT. This gives the protein CASTPRELAGSDTQYF.

The chain has TRBV29-1 and TRBJ1-2; a possible D gene is TRBD1 (5 bases). The CDR3 sequence is 15 residues long. V lost 4 bases to trimming and J lost 6 bases, with 21 bases between them. The germline V gene encodes CDR1 SQVTM and CDR2 ANQGSEA. The CDR3 region is CSVATLRDGGDGYTF. The CDR3 DNA sequence: TGCAGCGTTGCTACCCTGCGGGACGGAGGAGATGGCTACACCTTC.

The chain employs TRBV19 and TRBJ2-7, with 8 bases fitting TRBD1. The CDR3 is 14 residues long. With 3 bases clipped from V and 4 bases from J, the junction kept 5 bases outside the gene matches. The germline gives CDR1 LNHDA, CDR2 SQIVND (reference sequence). In nucleotides, the CDR3 is TGTGCCAGTAGTATCAGGACAGGGAAATACGAGCAGTACTTC. Protein: CASSIRTGKYEQYF.

The genes are TRBV7-3 and TRBJ2-2, with TRBD1 matching over 9 bases. V lost 4 bases and J lost 7; bases outside the gene matches: 7. The germline V gene has CDR1 SGHTA and CDR2 FQGTGA. This CDR3 has 15 amino acids. The CDR3 DNA sequence: TGTGCCAGCAGCTACGAAACAGGGGGCATCGGGGAGCTGTTTTTT. Amino acids: CASSYETGGIGELFF.

The rearrangement joins TRBV5-8 to TRBJ2-3, with TRBD2 matching 9 bases. V shed 0 bases, J shed 7 bases, and the junction held 3 bases outside the gene matches. Germline V lookup: CDR1 SGHTS, CDR2 YDEGEE. CDR3 length: 14 residues. The CDR3 DNA follows: TGTGCCAGCAGCTTGGTAGCGGGGGAAAATACGCAGTATTTT. Translated, it gives CASSLVAGENTQYF.

The chain joins TRBV5-6 to TRBJ1-2; D remains unclear. This CDR3 comprises 15 residues. Between the trimmed V and J ends, which lost 0 bases and 1 base, there was a span of 10 bases. Germline V gene sequence: CDR1 SGHDT, CDR2 YYEEEE. CDR3 residues: CASSLGQTHNYGYTF. Here the CDR3 DNA reads TGTGCCAGCAGCTTGGGTCAGACCCATAACTATGGCTACACCTTC.

The chain is built from TRBV19 and TRBJ1-1; a weak D match, TRBD1 (5 bases). Between the trimmed V and J ends, which lost 7 bases and 4 bases, there was a span of 13 bases. The CDR3 runs 13 residues. Germline assignment: CDR1 LNHDA and CDR2 SQIVND (reference sequence). CDR3 residues: CASKGPGLTEAFF. The CDR3 DNA reads as TGTGCCAGTAAGGGTCCGGGGCTCACTGAAGCTTTCTTT.